This entry concerns a single T cell receptor beta chain. The antigen is not known. All donors were healthy HIV-negative adults lacking recent acute infections or vaccinations. The sample originates from a study of shared clonotypes between healthy human individuals. Turning to the study itself: Each donor's CD4 naive and CD4 memory cells filled three plates apiece, CD8 naive two, and CD8 memory one. Study-wide results and caveats: The diversity represented, both genetic and in exposure history, was limited by few donors.

Germline CDR1 and CDR2: ENHRY and SYGVKD. V gave up 6 bases and J gave up 4 bases, with 13 bases separating them. The CDR3 covers 14 residues. Deep was the level at which the assay was run. Only in-frame clones appear in the TCRdb table, and some are missing; sequencing was by immunoSEQ multiplex PCR. The table lists 1 million to 1.3 million clones, about 80% of them singletons. The sample comprised memory CD4+ T cells from PBMCs. Subset here: CD45RA-negative fraction. The clonotype was recovered from a man between 18 and 35 years old in good health. Some clones in this sample may be carry-over from other donors' samples. The chain uses TRBV10-3 and TRBJ1-3; no reliable D call. CDR3 sequence reads: CAIRAVGAGNTIYF. Written as DNA, the CDR3 is TGTGCCATCAGGGCAGTTGGAGCGGGAAACACCATATATTTT.